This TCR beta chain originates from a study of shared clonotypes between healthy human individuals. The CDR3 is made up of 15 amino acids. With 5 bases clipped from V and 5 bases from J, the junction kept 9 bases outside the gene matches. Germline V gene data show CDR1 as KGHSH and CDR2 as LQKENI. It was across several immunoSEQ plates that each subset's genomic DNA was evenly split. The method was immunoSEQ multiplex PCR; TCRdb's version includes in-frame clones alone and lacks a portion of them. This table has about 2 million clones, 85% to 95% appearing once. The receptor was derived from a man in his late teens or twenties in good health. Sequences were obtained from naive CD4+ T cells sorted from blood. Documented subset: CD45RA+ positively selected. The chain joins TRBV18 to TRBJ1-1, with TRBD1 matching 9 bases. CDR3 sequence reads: CASSSPGQGRTEAFF. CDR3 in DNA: TGTGCCAGCTCATCCCCGGGACAGGGTAGAACTGAAGCTTTCTTT.